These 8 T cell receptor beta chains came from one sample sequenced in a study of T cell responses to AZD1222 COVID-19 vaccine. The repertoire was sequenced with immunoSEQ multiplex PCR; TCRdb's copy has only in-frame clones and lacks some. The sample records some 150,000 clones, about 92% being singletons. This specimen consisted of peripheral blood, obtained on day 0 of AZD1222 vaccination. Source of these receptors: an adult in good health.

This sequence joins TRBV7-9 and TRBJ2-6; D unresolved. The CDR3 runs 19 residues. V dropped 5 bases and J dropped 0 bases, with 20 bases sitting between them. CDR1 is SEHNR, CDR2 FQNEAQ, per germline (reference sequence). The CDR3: CASSIPTVSSLSGANVLTF. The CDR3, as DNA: TGTGCCAGCAGCATCCCGACGGTTAGTTCTCTCTCTGGGGCCAACGTCCTGACTTTC.

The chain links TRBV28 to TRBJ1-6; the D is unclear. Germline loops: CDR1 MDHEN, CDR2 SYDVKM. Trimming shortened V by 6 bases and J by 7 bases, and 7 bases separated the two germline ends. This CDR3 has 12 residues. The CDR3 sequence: CASRGRNSPLHF. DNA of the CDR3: TGTGCCAGCAGAGGGAGAAATTCACCCCTCCACTTT.

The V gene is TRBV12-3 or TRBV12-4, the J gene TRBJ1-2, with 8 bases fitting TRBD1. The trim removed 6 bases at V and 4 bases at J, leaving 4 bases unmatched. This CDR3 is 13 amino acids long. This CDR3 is CASSQDRVYGYTF. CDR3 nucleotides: TGTGCCAGCAGCCAGGACAGGGTCTATGGCTACACCTTC.

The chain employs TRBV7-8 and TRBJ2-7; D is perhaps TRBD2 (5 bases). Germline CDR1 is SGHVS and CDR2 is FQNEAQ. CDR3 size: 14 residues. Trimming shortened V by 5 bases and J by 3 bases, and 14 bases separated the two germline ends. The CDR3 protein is CASSPLVGGYEQYF. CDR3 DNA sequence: TGTGCCAGCAGCCCATTAGTCGGAGGCTACGAGCAGTACTTC.

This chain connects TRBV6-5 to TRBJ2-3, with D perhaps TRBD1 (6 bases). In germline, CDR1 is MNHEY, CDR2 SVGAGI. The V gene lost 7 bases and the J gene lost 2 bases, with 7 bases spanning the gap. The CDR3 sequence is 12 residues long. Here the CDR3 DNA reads TGTGCCAGCAAGGGGGACACAGATACGCAGTATTTT. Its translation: CASKGDTDTQYF.

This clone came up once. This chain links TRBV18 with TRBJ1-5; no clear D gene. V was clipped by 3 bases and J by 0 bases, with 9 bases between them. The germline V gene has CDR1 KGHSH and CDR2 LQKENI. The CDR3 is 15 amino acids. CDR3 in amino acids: CASSPDGYSNQPQHF. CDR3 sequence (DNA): TGTGCCAGCTCACCGGACGGTTATAGCAATCAGCCCCAGCATTTT.

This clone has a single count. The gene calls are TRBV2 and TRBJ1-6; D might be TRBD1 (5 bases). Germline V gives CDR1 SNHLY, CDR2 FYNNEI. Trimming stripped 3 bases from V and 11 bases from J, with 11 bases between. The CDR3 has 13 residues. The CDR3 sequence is CASSDDSFTPLHF. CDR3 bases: TGTGCCAGCAGTGATGACAGTTTCACACCCCTCCACTTT.

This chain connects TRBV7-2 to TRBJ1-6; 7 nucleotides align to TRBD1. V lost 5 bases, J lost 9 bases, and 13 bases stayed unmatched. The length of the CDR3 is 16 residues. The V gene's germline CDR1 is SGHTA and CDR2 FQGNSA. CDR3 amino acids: CASSLMSGQKTSPLHF. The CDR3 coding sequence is TGTGCCAGCAGCCTGATGTCGGGACAGAAAACTTCACCCCTCCACTTT.